The next 22 T cell receptor beta chains were all read from a single sample in a study of T cells in tumors after PD-1 blockade. Clones were read by immunoSEQ multiplex PCR, and TCRdb kept only the in-frame ones, dropping some. The sample has 20,000 to 25,000 clones; roughly 78% are singletons. The sample here was PBMCs, taken before anti-PD-1 treatment. The receptors here all came from a human donor with basal cell carcinoma.

The chain couples TRBV7-3 to TRBJ2-1; D possibly corresponds to TRBD1 (6 bases). The CDR3 is made up of 17 amino acids. Trimming took off 3 bases at V and 2 bases at J, with 17 bases between the two ends. Germline V CDR1 and CDR2: SGHTA, FQGTGA. The CDR3 is CASSFISGTPPYNEQFF. The DNA for the CDR3 is TGTGCCAGCAGCTTTATTTCGGGGACACCACCCTACAATGAGCAGTTCTTC.

The chain carries TRBV4-1 and TRBJ2-3; D is ambiguous. The germline V gene encodes CDR1 MGHRA and CDR2 YSYEKL. The CDR3 length is 13 residues. V lost 1 base, J lost 4 bases, and 6 bases lay in between. CDR3 amino acids: CASSQGLSDTQYF. CDR3 DNA: TGCGCCAGCAGCCAAGGTCTGTCAGATACGCAGTATTTT.

Concerning this clone itself: A read error may account for a junction end that differs from germline. The chain recombines TRBV2 with TRBJ2-1; 8 nucleotides align to TRBD2. The CDR3 consists of 19 residues. In germline, CDR1 is SNHLY, CDR2 FYNNEI. The CDR3 DNA sequence: TGTCCCAGCCGTGACGGGGGGGCGGGGGTGGGGAGCTCCTACAATGAGCAGTTCTTC. Its translation: CPSRDGGAGVGSSYNEQFF. Drawing the rest from reference TRBV2 and TRBJ2-1, the complete variable domain is EPEVTQTPSHQVTQMGQEVILRCVPISNHLYFYWYRQILGQKVEFLVSFYNNEISEKSEIFDDQFSVERPDGSNFTLKIRSTKLEDSAMYFCPSRDGGAGVGSSYNEQFFGPGTRLTVL.

This clone appeared a few times. The CDR3 DNA follows: TGTGCCAGCTCCCAAGATAGCAATCAGCCCCAGCATTTT. Translated, it gives CASSQDSNQPQHF. The J gene is TRBJ1-5, the V gene TRBV18; D is unresolved. CDR1 and CDR2 from the germline V gene are KGHSH and LQKENI. The CDR3 length is 13 residues. The V gene lost 6 bases and the J gene lost 0 bases, with 6 bases spanning the gap.

J is TRBJ1-4 and V is TRBV5-1; D call uncertain. Germline values: CDR1 SGHRS, CDR2 YFSETQ. The CDR3 length is 14 residues. V lost 3 bases and J lost 0, with 6 bases in between. The CDR3 DNA follows: TGCGCCAGCAGCTACGGGGCAACTAATGAAAAACTGTTTTTT. Encoded protein: CASSYGATNEKLFF. The full variable domain, rest sourced from reference TRBV5-1 and TRBJ1-4, is KAGVTQTPRYLIKTRGQQVTLSCSPISGHRSVSWYQQTPGQGLQFLFEYFSETQRNKGNFPGRFSGRQFSNSRSEMNVSTLELGDSALYLCASSYGATNEKLFFGSGTQLSVL.

This chain connects TRBV7-3 to TRBJ2-5, with D possibly being TRBD1 or TRBD2 (5 bases each). This CDR3 is built from 16 residues. The germline gives CDR1 SGHTA, CDR2 FQGTGA. Trimming pared 2 bases from V and 5 bases from J, leaving 18 bases between. The CDR3 coding sequence is TGTGCCAGCAGCTTAGGAGTGTTTGGGGACGGGGAGACCCAGTACTTC. Amino acid sequence: CASSLGVFGDGETQYF.

In regard to this clone: Other DNA sequences in the sample encode the same CDR3. V usage is TRBV15 and J usage is TRBJ1-1; D gene uncertain. Trimming shortened V by 0 bases and J by 3 bases, and 5 bases separated the two germline ends. CDR3 length equals 13 residues. Germline CDR1 and CDR2: LNHNV and YYDKDF (reference sequence). The CDR3 region is CATSREGYTEAFF. The CDR3 DNA sequence: TGTGCCACCAGCAGAGAAGGGTACACTGAAGCTTTCTTT.

The V call is TRBV24-1, the J call TRBJ2-3; D might be TRBD1 (6 bases). Trimming cost V 7 bases and J 2 bases, with 18 bases left between them. Germline CDR1 is KGHDR and CDR2 is SFDVKD. This CDR3 has 16 amino acids. The CDR3 sequence is CATRDGDTLNTDTQYF. CDR3 sequence (DNA): TGTGCCACCAGGGATGGGGACACCCTTAACACAGATACGCAGTATTTT.

This clone ranks as medium-sized. The chain is built from TRBV7-9 and TRBJ1-6; weak D call: TRBD1 (5 bases). Germline loops: CDR1 SEHNR, CDR2 FQNEAQ (reference sequence). CDR3 length equals 16 residues. Trimming stripped 4 bases from V and 0 bases from J, with 10 bases between. CDR3 residues: CASSSDSSSYNSPLHF. As DNA, the CDR3 is TGTGCCAGCAGCTCAGACAGCAGCTCCTATAATTCACCCCTCCACTTT. The whole variable domain, remainder taken from reference TRBV7-9 and TRBJ1-6, is DTGVSQNPRHKITKRGQNVTFRCDPISEHNRLYWYRQTLGQGPEFLTYFQNEAQLEKSRLLSDRFSAERPKGSFSTLEIQRTEQGDSAMYLCASSSDSSSYNSPLHFGNGTRLTVT.

The genes are TRBV27 and TRBJ1-6; 10 bases are shared with TRBD1. The CDR3 covers 17 residues. Unmatched junction bases numbered 12, after V lost 6 bases and J lost 7 bases. Per the germline V gene, CDR1 is MNHEY and CDR2 is SMNVEV (reference sequence). The CDR3 reads CASRINRGQGINSPLHF. As DNA, the CDR3 is TGTGCCAGCAGAATAAACCGGGGACAGGGGATCAATTCACCCCTCCACTTT.

The CDR3 protein is CASSGREQGGAYNEQFF. The CDR3 region has the DNA TGTGCCAGTAGTGGAAGGGAGCAGGGGGGAGCGTACAATGAGCAGTTCTTC. The chain is built from TRBV19 and TRBJ2-1, with D perhaps TRBD1 (7 bases). Trimming removed 5 bases at V and 4 bases at J, with 21 bases between. The CDR3 totals 17 residues. The germline V gene encodes CDR1 LNHDA and CDR2 SQIVND (reference sequence).

The V call is TRBV10-3, the J call TRBJ2-6; D gene unclear. Trimming shortened V by 3 bases and J by 0 bases, and 6 bases separated the two germline ends. This CDR3 region has 15 residues. The germline V gene has CDR1 ENHRY and CDR2 SYGVKD. The CDR3 is CAISDTDSGANVLTF. The DNA of the CDR3 is TGTGCCATCAGTGACACAGACTCTGGGGCCAACGTCCTGACTTTC.

The rearrangement links TRBV5-6 to TRBJ1-6; possibly TRBD1 for D (5 bases). CDR1 SGHDT and CDR2 YYEEEE come from the germline V gene. V lost 6 bases and J 3 bases, leaving 7 bases between the germline ends. The CDR3 contains 13 residues. CDR3 nucleotide sequence: TGTGCCAGCAACCAGGGCTATAATTCACCCCTCCACTTT. It is translated as CASNQGYNSPLHF.

V gene TRBV2 combines with J gene TRBJ1-1, with D perhaps TRBD1 (5 bases). CDR1 and CDR2 (germline): SNHLY, FYNNEI. The CDR3 has 14 residues. V was trimmed by 9 bases and J by 2 bases, leaving 16 bases between them. The CDR3 reads CASGGLRGNTEAFF. CDR3 bases: TGTGCCAGTGGGGGTTTACGGGGAAACACTGAAGCTTTCTTT.

V and J are TRBV7-6 and TRBJ2-3, with a possible D match to TRBD2 (5 bases). Germline V gene lookup returns CDR1 SGHVS and CDR2 FNYEAQ. Trimming shortened V by 2 bases and J by 4 bases, and 13 bases separated the two germline ends. The CDR3 sequence is 15 residues long. CDR3 in DNA: TGTGCCAGCAGCTTAAGTGCTAGCTTGGCAGATACGCAGTATTTT. Its translation is CASSLSASLADTQYF.

This chain joins TRBV4-1 and TRBJ2-2; 12 nucleotides align to TRBD2. The CDR3 totals 17 residues. Germline loops: CDR1 MGHRA, CDR2 YSYEKL. The J segment lost 0 bases and the V segment lost 6 bases, leaving 5 bases of the junction unmatched. CDR3 bases: TGCGCCAGCAGGAAAGGACTAGCGGGATCGAACACCGGGGAGCTGTTTTTT. It is translated as CASRKGLAGSNTGELFF.

This chain uses TRBV29-1 with TRBJ2-7; TRBD2 might be the D (5 bases). The CDR3 extends over 12 amino acids. Trimming pared 5 bases from V and 6 bases from J, leaving 14 bases between. CDR1 and CDR2 from the germline V gene are SQVTM and ANQGSEA. CDR3: CSVTSVGGEQYF. The CDR3 DNA is TGCAGCGTTACGAGCGTTGGAGGCGAGCAGTACTTC.

The chain employs TRBV7-3 and TRBJ1-6, with D uncertain. Trimming cost V 2 bases and J 6 bases, with 8 bases left between them. The CDR3 sequence is 14 residues long. Germline-derived CDR1 and CDR2 are SGHTA and FQGTGA. This chain's CDR3 is CASSLRSSNSPLHF. The CDR3 nucleotides read TGTGCCAGCAGCTTACGGAGCAGTAATTCACCCCTCCACTTT.

The J gene is TRBJ1-4, the V gene TRBV5-4, with D uncertain. The germline V gene has CDR1 SGHNT and CDR2 YYREEE (reference sequence). The CDR3 length is 18 residues. V was trimmed by 2 bases and J by 0 bases, leaving 17 bases between them. CDR3 in amino acids: CASSFRFSSDATNEKLFF. The DNA of the CDR3 is TGTGCCAGCAGCTTTAGATTCAGCTCAGATGCAACTAATGAAAAACTGTTTTTT.

This clone was seen only once. The rearrangement links TRBV7-3 to TRBJ1-1, with D uncertain. CDR1 is SGHTA and CDR2 is FQGTGA in the germline V gene. The V end lost 0 bases, the J end lost 7 bases, and 9 bases lay between the germline ends. The CDR3 is made up of 13 amino acids. The CDR3 protein is CASSLTAVGEAFF. For the CDR3, the DNA is TGTGCCAGCAGCTTAACGGCAGTGGGTGAAGCTTTCTTT.

The chain's CDR3 is CASSIRQGFGETQYF. The CDR3 nucleotides are TGTGCCAGTAGTATCCGACAGGGATTTGGAGAGACCCAGTACTTC. The rearrangement links TRBV19 to TRBJ2-5, with 7 bases aligning to TRBD1. CDR3 length equals 15 residues. Germline V gene lookup returns CDR1 LNHDA and CDR2 SQIVND (reference sequence). Trimming took 3 bases from V and 4 from J; bases not matched to a gene: 8.

The chain combines TRBV29-1 with TRBJ1-2; D is undetermined. Trimming left V 3 bases short and J 4 bases short, with 15 bases between. The length of the CDR3 is 14 residues. Looked up from germline, CDR1 is SQVTM and CDR2 is ANQGSEA. The CDR3 region is CSVDRPERGYGYTF. The CDR3 bases are TGCAGCGTTGACCGTCCCGAACGAGGCTATGGCTACACCTTC.